This TCR beta chain was sequenced for a study of cytomegalovirus exposure and HLA in healthy donors. On the study more broadly: A subsequent analysis reported that the roughly 130 validation repertoires were produced on the same platform that had also been used for the 666 first-cohort repertoires.

The study, taken as a whole, reports: Across donors, most TCRs were seen rarely, yet some public ones were widespread. TCR beta chains numbering 164 were designated cytomegalovirus-associated.

The V end was cut by 2 bases, the J end by 7 bases, with 8 bases between. Germline-derived CDR1 and CDR2 are MNHEY and SVGAGI. The CDR3 loop spans 12 amino acids. This clone was observed many times. Antigen unknown. Profiled with immunoSEQ multiplex PCR; TCRdb holds only in-frame clones, not every one. Counted here are 200,000 to 300,000 clones, more than 85% occurring once; the ten biggest clones make up about 12%. The clonotype was recovered from a man between 18 and 29 years old in good health and CMV-seropositive. The genes are TRBV6-5 and TRBJ1-2; D gene ambiguous. Material for sequencing was PBMCs. CDR3: CASSYTGSGYTF. The DNA for the CDR3 is TGTGCCAGCAGTTACACTGGGTCTGGCTACACCTTC.